This is a list of T cell receptor beta chains from one sample in a study of blood T cell repertoires in COVID-19. Only in-frame clones appear in the TCRdb table, and some are missing; sequencing was by immunoSEQ multiplex PCR. The sample has approximately 400,000 clones; around 87% are singletons. The material sequenced was PBMCs or T cells enriched from blood (not recorded which). The receptors come from a man aged 25-45 years who had recovered from COVID-19. CDR3s include the opening cysteine and the closing phenylalanine or tryptophan. D genes are given only for firm matches. For some rows the clone size is stated as once, few or many, or as a class when expanded; others skip it.

CDR3 protein,CDR3 DNA,D gene,V gene,J gene,clone size
CASSPRRGGASGELFF,TGCGCCAGCAGCCCTCGTAGGGGGGGGGCATCCGGGGAGCTGTTTTTT,NA,TRBV5-1,TRBJ2-2,NA
CASSLGLVPYNEQFF,TGTGCCAGCAGCTTGGGGCTCGTCCCCTACAATGAGCAGTTCTTC,NA,TRBV5-5,TRBJ2-1,NA
CASSVEPLRRGGGTDTQYF,TGTGCCAGCAGCGTAGAACCCCTGCGTCGCGGGGGAGGCACAGATACGCAGTATTTT,TRBD2,TRBV9,TRBJ2-3,few
CASSGTNSNQPQHF,TGTGCCAGCAGTGGGACTAATAGCAATCAGCCCCAGCATTTT,NA,TRBV2,TRBJ1-5,NA
CASSNGLSLYGYTF,TGTGCCAGTAGTAACGGACTGTCACTCTATGGCTACACCTTC,NA,TRBV19,TRBJ1-2,NA
CASSQDFGNEQFF,TGCGCCAGCAGCCAAGATTTCGGGAATGAGCAGTTCTTC,NA,TRBV4-1,TRBJ2-1,few
CASSQETGEAFF,TGTGCCAGCAGCCAAGAGACAGGGGAAGCTTTCTTT,TRBD1,TRBV3-1/TRBV3-2,TRBJ1-1,NA
CATARPPHLGANVLTF,TGTGCCACCGCCAGGCCGCCTCACTTGGGGGCCAACGTCCTGACTTTC,NA,TRBV2,TRBJ2-6,NA
CATSGYPIQGRANYGYTF,TGTGCCACCAGCGGCTACCCAATCCAGGGCCGGGCTAACTATGGCTACACCTTC,NA,TRBV15,TRBJ1-2,NA
CASVRDRGNTEAFF,TGTGCCAGCGTCCGGGACAGGGGGAACACTGAAGCTTTCTTT,TRBD1,TRBV6-5,TRBJ1-1,NA
CASSLDRVSGNTEAFF,TGTGCCAGCAGTTTGGACAGGGTATCGGGGAACACTGAAGCTTTCTTT,TRBD1,TRBV6-6,TRBJ1-1,NA
CASSSGTSTGELFF,TGTGCCAGCAGCTCCGGGACTAGCACCGGGGAGCTGTTTTTT,TRBD2,TRBV7-6,TRBJ2-2,NA
CASSDGQLTSPLHF,TGCGCCAGCAGCGACGGACAGTTGACCTCACCCCTCCACTTT,NA,TRBV10-1,TRBJ1-6,NA
CAWSMTDSNQPQHF,TGTGCCTGGAGTATGACAGATAGCAATCAGCCCCAGCATTTT,NA,TRBV30,TRBJ1-5,NA
CASSPTVSNTGELFF,TGTGCCAGCTCACCAACGGTATCGAACACCGGGGAGCTGTTTTTT,NA,TRBV18,TRBJ2-2,NA
CASSERGSGANVLTF,TGTGCCAGCAGTGAACGAGGGTCTGGGGCCAACGTCCTGACTTTC,NA,TRBV6-1,TRBJ2-6,once
CASSSPTGTEAFF,TGTGCCAGCAGCTCTCCGACAGGGACTGAAGCTTTCTTT,TRBD1,TRBV28,TRBJ1-1,NA
CASGTGVGEKLFF,TGTGCTAGTGGAACAGGGGTGGGTGAAAAACTGTTTTTT,TRBD1,TRBV12-5,TRBJ1-4,NA
CASNADQETQYF,TGTGCCAGCAATGCAGACCAAGAGACCCAGTACTTC,NA,TRBV7-9,TRBJ2-5,NA
CASRSGQGSSYEQYF,TGTGCCAGCAGGTCGGGACAGGGGAGCTCCTACGAGCAGTACTTC,TRBD1,TRBV27,TRBJ2-7,NA
CASSPGGGGTDTQYF,TGTGCCAGTAGCCCGGGGGGTGGAGGCACAGATACGCAGTATTTT,TRBD2,TRBV19,TRBJ2-3,NA
CASSLAGVTNYGYTF,TGCGCCAGCAGCTTGGCGGGGGTTACTAACTATGGCTACACCTTC,NA,TRBV5-1,TRBJ1-2,NA
CASSLEVAASSYNSPLHF,TGTGCCAGCAGCTTAGAGGTGGCGGCGAGCTCCTATAATTCACCCCTCCACTTT,NA,TRBV7-2,TRBJ1-6,once
CASSLTQNSEQFF,TGTGCCAGCAGCTTAACCCAGAACAGTGAGCAGTTCTTC,NA,TRBV7-9,TRBJ2-1,NA
CASSLVSGGVYGYTF,TGTGCCAGCAGCTTAGTGAGCGGGGGGGTCTATGGCTACACCTTC,NA,TRBV7-2,TRBJ1-2,NA
CASSLGTGGSLSGANVLTF,TGCGCCAGCAGCTTAGGGACAGGGGGGTCCCTCTCTGGGGCCAACGTCCTGACTTTC,TRBD1,TRBV5-1,TRBJ2-6,NA
CAWSVQQNTEAFF,TGTGCCTGGAGTGTACAGCAGAACACTGAAGCTTTCTTT,NA,TRBV30,TRBJ1-1,NA
CASSSLLTGLRETQYF,TGCGCCAGCAGCTCTCTACTTACAGGCTTGAGGGAGACCCAGTACTTC,NA,TRBV5-1,TRBJ2-5,few
CASSTRQGNNSPLHF,TGTGCCAGTAGTACCCGACAGGGCAACAATTCACCCCTCCACTTT,TRBD1,TRBV19,TRBJ1-6,NA
CASSVGGQAQPQHF,TGTGCCAGCAGCGTAGGGGGGCAGGCTCAGCCCCAGCATTTT,NA,TRBV9,TRBJ1-5,NA
CASSLFIGGSKNIQYF,TGTGCCAGCAGCTTGTTTATAGGGGGAAGCAAAAACATTCAGTACTTC,NA,TRBV5-4,TRBJ2-4,NA
CASSSQDTSNQPQHF,TGCGCCAGCAGCTCCCAGGACACAAGCAATCAGCCCCAGCATTTT,NA,TRBV4-1,TRBJ1-5,few
CAISATLVTEAFF,TGTGCCATCAGTGCCACCTTAGTCACTGAAGCTTTCTTT,NA,TRBV10-3,TRBJ1-1,NA
CSTGGDQPQHF,TGCAGTACAGGGGGAGATCAGCCCCAGCATTTT,TRBD1,TRBV20-1,TRBJ1-5,NA
CASSHAFRDRGSQETQYF,TGCGCCAGCAGCCACGCATTCCGGGACAGGGGATCCCAAGAGACCCAGTACTTC,TRBD1,TRBV4-1,TRBJ2-5,NA
CASSSAIAGGSEQYF,TGTGCCAGCAGCTCAGCTATAGCGGGGGGCTCCGAGCAGTACTTC,TRBD2,TRBV7-6,TRBJ2-7,NA
CASGMTGDQETQYF,TGTGCTAGTGGTATGACAGGAGATCAAGAGACCCAGTACTTC,NA,TRBV12-5,TRBJ2-5,NA
CASSPGTGAREQYF,TGTGCCAGCTCACCCGGGACAGGGGCTCGAGAGCAGTACTTC,TRBD1,TRBV18,TRBJ2-7,NA
CAISDGGMETQYF,TGTGCCATCAGTGATGGGGGCATGGAGACCCAGTACTTC,NA,TRBV10-3,TRBJ2-5,NA
CASSYRGSSGAFF,TGTGCCAGCAGCTACAGGGGGTCCAGTGGAGCTTTCTTT,TRBD1,TRBV7-9,TRBJ1-1,few
CASSLRTVGYEQYF,TGTGCCAGCAGCCTTAGGACAGTAGGCTACGAGCAGTACTTC,NA,TRBV6-5,TRBJ2-7,few
CAWRPMDRGHSPLHF,TGTGCCTGGAGACCTATGGACAGGGGGCATTCACCCCTCCACTTT,TRBD1,TRBV30,TRBJ1-6,NA
CASSGPGAPLGDSPLHF,TGTGCCAGCAGCGGACCAGGGGCCCCTCTTGGAGATTCACCCCTCCACTTT,NA,TRBV5-8,TRBJ1-6,NA
CASSVDRADYGYTF,TGTGCCAGCAGTGTGGACAGGGCAGACTATGGCTACACCTTC,TRBD1,TRBV2,TRBJ1-2,NA
CASSLVGGSYEQYF,TGTGCCAGCAGCTTAGTGGGGGGCTCCTACGAGCAGTACTTC,NA,TRBV7-2,TRBJ2-7,NA
CASSYEDRRGSYTF,TGTGCCAGCAGTTACGAGGACAGAAGAGGTAGCTACACCTTC,NA,TRBV6-5,TRBJ1-2,once
CASSQDGVRGGSNEQYF,TGCGCCAGCAGCCAAGATGGTGTAAGAGGAGGGTCCAACGAGCAGTACTTC,NA,TRBV4-1,TRBJ2-7,once
CASSPPSSGGLTYNEQFF,TGTGCCAGCTCACCACCGTCTAGCGGGGGGCTTACCTACAATGAGCAGTTCTTC,TRBD2,TRBV18,TRBJ2-1,NA